This TCR beta chain was recorded in a study of cytomegalovirus exposure and HLA in healthy donors. About the study: The early release's HLA-typed donors yielded 80 million to 95 million unique TCRs. General observations from the study: Immune exposure data for these donors was limited to CMV serostatus.

CDR1 is SQVTM and CDR2 is ANQGSEA in the germline V gene. The length of the CDR3 is 11 residues. Deletions cut 7 bases from V and 7 bases from J, with 14 bases between. Notes on this clone: The antigen remains undetermined.

The PCR contained 60 Vbeta and 13 Jbeta primers. Clones were read by immunoSEQ multiplex PCR, and TCRdb kept only the in-frame ones, dropping some. The top ten hold about 3% of the sample, which has approximately 190,000 clones, 81% seen once. This sequence joins TRBV29-1 and TRBJ2-7; D perhaps matches TRBD2 (5 bases). This TCR derives from a man in his forties in good health and CMV-seropositive. Sequencing was carried out using PBMCs. The CDR3 region is CSAGRSGEQYF. CDR3 coding DNA: TGCAGCGCCGGACGGTCGGGGGAGCAGTACTTC.